These 3 T cell receptor beta chains share one sample of origin, sequenced in a study of blood T cells in healthy people across ages. The use of a sample-barcoded 5' primer and a J-beta primer mix characterized a second PCR of 7 to 11 cycles. In TCRdb, the 5' RACE reads were re-called with MiXCR into one record per CDR3 protein. The profile shows nearly 800,000 distinct CDR3 sequences, 25% of them singletons. The same specimen was also included in a second study, on T cells of mothers and their children.

Material for sequencing was blood. The receptor source for this set is a boy aged 5 to 17 in good health.

This clonotype was detected ten times or more. The chain has TRBV28 and TRBJ2-1; D is ambiguous. Germline V CDR1 and CDR2: MDHEN, SYDVKM. Trimming cost V 3 bases and J 8 bases, with 2 bases left between them. There are 10 residues in the CDR3. The CDR3 here is CASSFHEQFF. CDR3 bases: TGTGCCAGCAGTTTTCATGAGCAGTTCTTC.

V and J are TRBV29-1 and TRBJ2-6, with TRBD2 as a possible D gene (6 bases). CDR3 length: 15 residues. Trimming cost V 4 bases and J 0 bases, with 10 bases left between them. Germline V lookup: CDR1 SQVTM, CDR2 ANQGSEA. The CDR3 reads CSVALASSGANVLTF. The CDR3 coding sequence is TGCAGCGTTGCCCTAGCGAGCTCTGGGGCCAACGTCCTGACTTTC. The full variable domain, with the rest looked up from reference TRBV29-1 and TRBJ2-6, is SAVISQKPSRDICQRGTSLTIQCQVDSQVTMMFWYRQQPGQSLTLIATANQGSEATYESGFVIDKFPISRPNLTFSTLTVSNMSPEDSSIYLCSVALASSGANVLTFGAGSRLTVL.

The genes are TRBV28 and TRBJ1-1; D remains ambiguous. The V gene lost 5 bases and the J gene lost 3 bases, with 7 bases spanning the gap. The CDR3 totals 12 residues. Looked up from germline, CDR1 is MDHEN and CDR2 is SYDVKM. The CDR3 DNA reads TGTGCCAGCAGTCCGAGACACACTGAAGCTTTCTTT. Amino acid sequence: CASSPRHTEAFF.